Below are 27 T cell receptor beta chains sequenced from a single sample in a study of T cell responses to AZD1222 COVID-19 vaccine. The table came from immunoSEQ multiplex PCR; TCRdb's copy has only in-frame clones and leaves some out. Among 130,000 or so clones listed, more than 80% were seen once. This specimen consisted of peripheral blood, obtained 28 days after the second dose of the MenACWY control vaccine. These receptors were obtained from an adult who received the MenACWY meningococcal vaccine as a control.

The table lists this clone with a few counts. The CDR3 DNA reads TGTGCCAGCAGCCACGACATCGGGGGCTATGGCTACACCTTC. Translation: CASSHDIGGYGYTF. J is TRBJ1-2 and V is TRBV7-9; tentatively, D is TRBD1 (5 bases). CDR1 SEHNR and CDR2 FQNEAQ come from the germline V gene (reference sequence). V lost 5 bases and J 4 bases, leaving 14 bases between the germline ends. The CDR3 contains 14 residues.

As to this clone: The junction and the germline gene differ at one end; a read error may be behind it. The rearrangement uses TRBV24-1 and TRBJ2-2; D gene unclear. The CDR3 has 16 residues. CDR1 is KGHDR and CDR2 is SFDVKD in the germline V gene. The CDR3 DNA follows: TGTGCCACCAGCGATTATGGGCAGACGAACACCGGGGAGCTGTTTTTT. This sequence encodes CATSDYGQTNTGELFF.

The chain combines TRBV7-2 with TRBJ1-5; 9 bases are shared with TRBD1. This CDR3 comprises 15 residues. V gave up 2 bases and J gave up 6 bases; unmatched junction bases: 5. Germline loops: CDR1 SGHTA, CDR2 FQGNSA. CDR3 loop: CASSLRTGARQPQHF. CDR3 in DNA: TGTGCCAGCAGCTTACGGACAGGGGCGCGTCAGCCCCAGCATTTT.

The chain uses TRBV5-1 and TRBJ2-7; the D gene is possibly TRBD2 (6 bases). Germline values: CDR1 SGHRS, CDR2 YFSETQ. The CDR3 has 15 residues. Trimming pared 0 bases from V and 0 bases from J, leaving 10 bases between. The CDR3 sequence is CASSLGIAASYEQYF. CDR3 DNA sequence: TGCGCCAGCAGCTTGGGCATAGCGGCCTCCTACGAGCAGTACTTC.

J is TRBJ2-5 and V is TRBV9; 10 bases fit TRBD1. The germline V gene encodes CDR1 SGDLS and CDR2 YYNGEE. The CDR3 is 14 residues long. Trimming took 4 bases from V and 4 from J; bases not matched to a gene: 4. CDR3 sequence: CASSPRTGGETQYF. CDR3 bases: TGTGCCAGCAGCCCCAGGACAGGGGGAGAGACCCAGTACTTC. The complete variable domain, with remaining parts taken from reference TRBV9 and TRBJ2-5, reads DSGVTQTPKHLITATGQRVTLRCSPRSGDLSVYWYQQSLDQGLQFLIQYYNGEERAKGNILERFSAQQFPDLHSELNLSSLELGDSALYFCASSPRTGGETQYFGPGTRLLVL.

The V and J genes are TRBV9 and TRBJ2-1; the D gene is possibly TRBD2 (6 bases). V was clipped by 1 base and J by 6 bases, with 26 bases between them. Germline V lookup: CDR1 SGDLS, CDR2 YYNGEE. The CDR3 length is 19 residues. The CDR3 DNA reads TGTGCCAGCAGCGTAAGTTCTGGGGACCCCCGACACGGGGGCAATGAGCAGTTCTTC. Translating gives CASSVSSGDPRHGGNEQFF. The full variable domain, with the rest looked up from reference TRBV9 and TRBJ2-1, is DSGVTQTPKHLITATGQRVTLRCSPRSGDLSVYWYQQSLDQGLQFLIQYYNGEERAKGNILERFSAQQFPDLHSELNLSSLELGDSALYFCASSVSSGDPRHGGNEQFFGPGTRLTVL.

This clone was observed a single time. The DNA for the CDR3 is TGTGCCAGCAGTCTAAAAGGGCAGCCCCAGCATTTT. Amino acid sequence: CASSLKGQPQHF. The rearrangement joins TRBV28 to TRBJ1-5; D call uncertain. V lost 5 bases and J lost 7, with 9 bases in between. The CDR3 runs to 12 residues. Germline CDR1 and CDR2: MDHEN and SYDVKM.

CDR3 sequence (DNA): TGTGCCAGCAGCCGAACCCGAGCGGGAGAGACCGAGCAGTACTTC. Protein: CASSRTRAGETEQYF. The chain has TRBV6-5 and TRBJ2-7; 8 nucleotides align to TRBD2. This CDR3 is 15 amino acids long. Germline CDR1 MNHEY, CDR2 SVGAGI. J was trimmed by 6 bases and V by 6 bases; bases with no gene match: 13.

CDR3: CASSKGEEEKSSYNEQFF. CDR3 sequence (DNA): TGTGCCAGCAGCAAAGGGGAGGAAGAAAAAAGCTCCTACAATGAGCAGTTCTTC. The J gene is TRBJ2-1, the V gene TRBV21-1; the table assigns TRBD2, which was not confirmed against the DNA. TRBV21-1 is marked as a pseudogene. The CDR3 runs 18 residues.

The chain couples TRBV7-2 to TRBJ2-2, with a possible D match to TRBD1 (5 bases). The CDR3 is made up of 14 amino acids. Deletions cut 6 bases from V and 6 bases from J, with 14 bases between. The V gene's germline CDR1 is SGHTA and CDR2 FQGNSA. CDR3 nucleotides: TGTGCCAGCAGTCCGGTCCAGGGTCCCGGGGAGCTGTTTTTT. This codes for CASSPVQGPGELFF.

About this clone itself: This sample also contains other DNA sequences that code for the same CDR3. This chain connects TRBV28 to TRBJ2-7, with D perhaps TRBD1 (6 bases). The CDR3 is made up of 14 amino acids. CDR1 is MDHEN and CDR2 is SYDVKM in the germline V gene. V was pared by 5 bases and J by 2 bases, with 13 bases between. CDR3 sequence: CASSPGQFTYEQYF. Written as DNA, the CDR3 is TGTGCCAGCAGTCCCGGACAGTTCACCTACGAGCAGTACTTC.

This chain uses TRBV7-9 with TRBJ2-1, with 7 bases fitting TRBD1. Unmatched junction bases numbered 8, after V lost 5 bases and J lost 4 bases. Germline V gives CDR1 SEHNR, CDR2 FQNEAQ (reference sequence). CDR3 size: 15 residues. The CDR3 DNA reads TGTGCCAGCAGCCCCGGGACAGATCTTTACAATGAGCAGTTCTTC. Its translation: CASSPGTDLYNEQFF. The full variable domain, with the rest looked up from reference TRBV7-9 and TRBJ2-1, is DTGVSQNPRHKITKRGQNVTFRCDPISEHNRLYWYRQTLGQGPEFLTYFQNEAQLEKSRLLSDRFSAERPKGSFSTLEIQRTEQGDSAMYLCASSPGTDLYNEQFFGPGTRLTVL.

This clone was observed a single time. The rearrangement uses TRBV5-1 and TRBJ2-5, with TRBD1 identical over 9 bases. The CDR3 length is 14 residues. Germline-derived CDR1 and CDR2 are SGHRS and YFSETQ. With V trimmed by 4 bases and J by 5 bases, 6 bases remained unmatched. CDR3 coding DNA: TGCGCCAGCAGCCCGCACAGGGGGCTTGAGACCCAGTACTTC. Its translation: CASSPHRGLETQYF.

This clone was detected only once. The chain joins TRBV28 to TRBJ1-5, with 8 bases identical to TRBD1. J gave up 5 bases and V 6 bases, and 6 bases lay outside the gene matches. The CDR3 has 14 residues. CDR1 and CDR2 from the germline V gene are MDHEN and SYDVKM. CDR3 in amino acids: CASRSGTGYQPQHF. As DNA, the CDR3 is TGTGCCAGCAGGAGTGGGACAGGCTATCAGCCCCAGCATTTT.

The chain carries TRBV7-8 and TRBJ1-5; weak D call: TRBD1 (6 bases). Trimming cost V 1 base and J 0 bases, with 10 bases left between them. The CDR3 consists of 16 residues. Germline CDR1 is SGHVS and CDR2 is FQNEAQ. The CDR3, as DNA: TGTGCCAGCAGCTTAGTAGGGGGAACTAGCAATCAGCCCCAGCATTTT. Protein sequence: CASSLVGGTSNQPQHF. The full variable domain, completed using reference TRBV7-8 and TRBJ1-5, is GAGVSQSPRYKVAKRGQDVALRCDPISGHVSLFWYQQALGQGPEFLTYFQNEAQLDKSGLPSDRFFAERPEGSVSTLKIQRTQQEDSAVYLCASSLVGGTSNQPQHFGDGTRLSIL.

The gene calls are TRBV12-5 and TRBJ2-3; 14 nucleotides match TRBD2. The CDR3 is 16 amino acids. The germline gives CDR1 LGHNT, CDR2 FRNRAP. Trimming removed 6 bases from V and 2 bases from J; junction bases left unmatched: 4. The CDR3 is CASGKGLAGDTDTQYF. For the CDR3, the DNA is TGTGCTAGTGGAAAGGGACTAGCGGGGGACACAGATACGCAGTATTTT. The variable domain in full, completed from reference TRBV12-5 and TRBJ2-3, reads DARVTQTPRHKVTEMGQEVTMRCQPILGHNTVFWYRQTMMQGLELLAYFRNRAPLDDSGMPKDRFSAEMPDATLATLKIQPSEPRDSAVYFCASGKGLAGDTDTQYFGPGTRLTVL.

The genes are TRBV28 and TRBJ2-7, with D possibly matching TRBD1 (5 bases). Germline-derived CDR1 and CDR2 are MDHEN and SYDVKM. The CDR3 runs to 16 residues. V dropped 5 bases and J dropped 5 bases, with 22 bases sitting between them. CDR3 bases: TGTGCCAGCAGTCCGCCGGAGAGCAGGGTCTACGACGAGCAGTACTTC. Amino acid sequence: CASSPPESRVYDEQYF.

The chain employs TRBV19 and TRBJ1-4, with D hard to call. The CDR3 spans 14 residues. The V and J ends lost 7 bases and 6 bases respectively, with 15 bases between them. From germline, CDR1 is LNHDA and CDR2 SQIVND (reference sequence). CDR3 amino acids: CASKVGFFDEKLFF. CDR3 sequence (DNA): TGTGCCAGTAAAGTGGGGTTTTTCGATGAAAAACTGTTTTTT.

The chain employs TRBV19 and TRBJ2-5; no firm D call. The CDR3 contains 13 residues. Trimming removed 5 bases at V and 2 bases at J, with 9 bases between. Germline assignment: CDR1 LNHDA and CDR2 SQIVND (reference sequence). In nucleotides, the CDR3 is TGTGCCAGTAGTGAACGGCAGCAAGAGACCCAGTACTTC. Amino acids: CASSERQQETQYF. The whole variable domain, remainder taken from reference TRBV19 and TRBJ2-5, is DGGITQSPKYLFRKEGQNVTLSCEQNLNHDAMYWYRQDPGQGLRLIYYSQIVNDFQKGDIAEGYSVSREKKESFPLTVTSAQKNPTAFYLCASSERQQETQYFGPGTRLLVL.

J is TRBJ2-1 and V is TRBV18; 10 nucleotides match TRBD2. From germline, CDR1 is KGHSH and CDR2 LQKENI. This CDR3 region has 15 residues. The V gene end was trimmed by 0 bases and the J gene end by 6 bases; junction bases not matched to a gene: 2. The DNA for the CDR3 is TGTGCCAGCTCACCACCGGGACTAGCGAGCAATGAGCAGTTCTTC. Translation gives CASSPPGLASNEQFF. Using reference TRBV18 and TRBJ2-1 for the parts outside the CDR3, the full variable domain is NAGVMQNPRHLVRRRGQEARLRCSPMKGHSHVYWYRQLPEEGLKFMVYLQKENIIDESGMPKERFSAEFPKEGPSILRIQQVVRGDSAAYFCASSPPGLASNEQFFGPGTRLTVL.

V usage is TRBV6-5 and J usage is TRBJ1-3, with D possibly TRBD1 on 5 matching bases. This CDR3 is built from 13 residues. Germline V gene sequence: CDR1 MNHEY, CDR2 SVGAGI. Trimming left V 6 bases short and J 4 bases short, with 10 bases between. The CDR3 loop reads CASRGTDGNTIYF. CDR3 coding DNA: TGTGCCAGCAGGGGGACGGACGGAAACACCATATATTTT.

This chain uses TRBV25-1 with TRBJ1-2, with D tentatively TRBD1 (6 bases). V lost 5 bases, J lost 8 bases, and 21 bases lay in between. The CDR3 has 15 amino acids. The germline V gene has CDR1 MGHDK and CDR2 SYGVNS. As DNA, the CDR3 is TGTGCCAGCAGTCGCTCGGATGGGGGGCCCGGAGGCTACACCTTC. Translation gives CASSRSDGGPGGYTF.

The V call is TRBV19, the J call TRBJ1-4; D is unclear. The germline V and J ends were trimmed by 7 bases and 10 bases, with 22 bases remaining between them. Germline values: CDR1 LNHDA, CDR2 SQIVND (reference sequence). This CDR3 has 15 amino acids. Here the CDR3 reads CASTPNSGPVRKLFF. Here the CDR3 DNA reads TGTGCCAGTACCCCCAATAGCGGGCCAGTCCGAAAACTGTTTTTT.

This rearrangement joins TRBV5-1 to TRBJ2-2; D uncertain. V was shortened by 4 bases and J by 6 bases, with 10 bases between the two germline ends. The germline V gene has CDR1 SGHRS and CDR2 YFSETQ. The CDR3 has 13 residues. The chain's CDR3 is CASSLTGAGELFF. CDR3 coding DNA: TGCGCCAGCAGCCTCACTGGGGCCGGGGAGCTGTTTTTT.

The table lists this clone with a few counts. V gene TRBV4-3 combines with J gene TRBJ2-7; the D gene is possibly TRBD2 (6 bases). V lost 0 bases and J 0 bases, leaving 6 bases between the germline ends. CDR1 is LGHNA, CDR2 YSLEER, per germline. There are 14 residues in the CDR3. The CDR3 sequence: CASSQEGGSYEQYF. CDR3 in DNA: TGCGCCAGCAGCCAAGAGGGGGGCTCCTACGAGCAGTACTTC.

This chain links TRBV11-2 with TRBJ2-5; D perhaps matches TRBD2 (5 bases). Trimming stripped 1 base from V and 3 bases from J, with 15 bases between. Per germline, CDR1 SGHAT and CDR2 FQNNGV. The CDR3 sequence is 16 residues long. CDR3 amino acids: CASSLGGVYWEETQYF. CDR3 in DNA: TGTGCCAGCAGCTTAGGGGGAGTCTACTGGGAAGAGACCCAGTACTTC.

This chain uses TRBV2 with TRBJ1-3, with D uncertain. Germline V gives CDR1 SNHLY, CDR2 FYNNEI. This CDR3 has 17 residues. The V end lost 6 bases, the J end lost 4 bases, and 22 bases lay between the germline ends. This CDR3 is CASSPTPPGEMGNTIYF. In DNA form, the CDR3 reads TGTGCCAGCAGCCCTACCCCGCCGGGAGAAATGGGAAACACCATATATTTT. Combining the CDR3 with reference TRBV2 and TRBJ1-3 gives the whole variable domain EPEVTQTPSHQVTQMGQEVILRCVPISNHLYFYWYRQILGQKVEFLVSFYNNEISEKSEIFDDQFSVERPDGSNFTLKIRSTKLEDSAMYFCASSPTPPGEMGNTIYFGEGSWLTVV.